One T cell receptor beta chain is described in this entry. This likely stems from a read error, as it lies one base from a far larger clone. Other DNA sequences from this sample encode an identical CDR3 as well. Germline CDR1 LGHNA, CDR2 YNFKEQ. This CDR3 spans 16 amino acids. It was 90 million to 95 million PBMCs that unsorted samples used for genomic DNA. The data belong to a study of shared clonotypes between healthy human individuals. The table came from immunoSEQ multiplex PCR; TCRdb's copy has only in-frame clones and leaves some out. The sample shows roughly 490,000 clones, roughly four fifths of them seen only once.

Specimen: PBMCs. This TCR was recovered from a woman aged 40 to 50 in good health. Some clones in this sample may be carry-over from other donors' samples. The chain carries TRBV4-2 and TRBJ2-3; D is ambiguous. The CDR3 here is CASSQPAVWCTDTQYF. CDR3 sequence (DNA): TGTGCCAGCAGCCAGCCCGCTGTTTGGTGCACAGATACGCAGTACTTT.